This TCR beta chain stems from a study of T cells in Graves' hyperthyroidism and ophthalmopathy (dated by TCRdb to about 2019). At the level of the whole study: Peripheral blood samples were taken at initial diagnosis, before any treatment was given. Thyroid tissue and blood T-cell repertoires from about six Graves' hyperthyroidism patients were also compared in the study. After sampling, hyperthyroidism patients received methimazole starting at 30 mg daily, and ophthalmopathy patients received high-dose intravenous methylprednisolone. The 90 to 100 discovery patients were randomly split 7:3 into training and test sets. A discovery cohort of about 100 patients, 43 with Graves' ophthalmopathy and roughly 59 with stable Graves' hyperthyroidism, was used to find distinguishing TCR V-J signatures. According to the paper, TCR Vbeta CDR3 sequencing was carried out on more than 120 peripheral blood samples, which came from some 41 ophthalmopathy, 70 to 80 hyperthyroidism and approximately 17 progressor patients. Prospective prediction of ophthalmopathy was tested in an independent validation cohort of approximately 19 hyperthyroidism patients and some 17 patients who later progressed to ophthalmopathy. The paper's findings and limits, for the study overall: In cross-validation, a model built on a 13 V-J signature told ophthalmopathy apart from stable hyperthyroidism with approximately 91% sensitivity and 81% to 82% specificity, and in testing the same model reached 80%/75%. In validation, progression to ophthalmopathy was predicted by the model with 70.59% sensitivity and 72.22% specificity, a median of about 6.4 months before onset. Blood samples also contained most of the expanded thyroid clonotypes (frequency above 0.001), which suggests that blood repertoires may reflect thyroid immune responses. No statistical method was used to set the sample size in advance, and investigators knew the group allocation.

Stable Graves' hyperthyroidism was defined as no progression to ophthalmopathy during 18 months of follow-up. The hyperthyroidism patients were between 18 and 65 years old and newly diagnosed, with a disease duration of less than 2 months. Exclusion was applied to patients with uncontrolled infections, other autoimmune diseases, pregnancy or lactation. Clinical symptoms, serum thyroxine and TRAb, thyroid ultrasound, and orbital computed tomography formed the basis for the diagnoses. Ficoll-Paque density gradient centrifugation was used to isolate PBMCs from approximately 10 ml of fresh peripheral blood. Trizol reagent was used to extract total RNA, and RNA quality was then checked on an Agilent 2100 Bioanalyzer. In the germline V gene, CDR1 corresponds to SGHTA and CDR2 to FQGNSA. The CDR3 spans 14 residues, from the cysteine through the phenylalanine. The only DNA kept is the CDR3, 42 bases in frame from the first base. V drops 6 bases and J drops 2 bases, leaving 12 bases in between.

TCR beta CDR3 regions were amplified from RNA transcripts. The TCR CDR3 was subjected to a first round of RT-PCR using the HTBI primer set and the Qiagen OneStep RT-PCR kit. Libraries were constructed in a second round of multiplex PCR, after which size selection and purification were carried out. The libraries were sequenced on an Illumina HiSeq2000 using paired-end 100 bp reads. On the authors' methods: SOAPnuke was used to process the raw data, with reads discarded if the reads contained adapters or uncalled bases, had a mean Phred below 15, or lacked an exact constant-primer or identifier match. COPE v1.2.5 was used to merge high-quality paired reads, and clonotypes were defined as unique nucleotide sequences. MiTCR v1.1 was used to align the clonotypes against IMGT TRBV, TRBD and TRBJ reference segments. Only V-J combinations with frequency above 0.0001, covering 99.2% of repertoires, were analysed. The TCS score was defined as F50 (clonal expansion) divided by E x V (chaos), with BLOSUM62-based TCRdist calculated between CDR3 peptides within each V-J. Welch's t-statistics and random forest reduced just over 500 V-J features to some 14, which were used in a naive Bayes classifier (R e1071). Using fastp trimming at Q25 and MiXCR clonotype assembly, TCRdb reanalyzed the public sequencing data and kept in-frame beta chains. Here each entry gathers all rows of one CDR3 protein and keeps the most common genes and DNA. The V and J calls come from TCRdb's annotation, not from the publication. Recorded for this sample are about 400,000 distinct CDR3 sequences; 15% to 17% of them occurred a single time. The ten largest account for roughly 13% of the sample.

This clonotype was observed many times. Its antigen is not yet known. No clone much larger than this one lies a single base away; base qualities are absent. Recombination linked TRBV7-2 to TRBJ2-3; the D region possibly corresponds to TRBD2 (5 bases align). What was sequenced was blood. The receptor's source is a woman between 18 and 29 years old with Graves' hyperthyroidism. This receptor has the CDR3 CASSPDSNTDTQYF. The bases read TGTGCCAGCAGTCCGGACTCTAACACAGATACGCAGTATTTT.